This TCR beta chain derives from a study of spatial heterogeneity in lung cancer. Background on the study: Follow-up PBMC specimens underwent sequencing when available; their median timing was roughly two years after resection.

The germline gives CDR1 SGDLS, CDR2 YYNGEE. The length of the CDR3 is 17 residues. V was shortened by 4 bases and J by 8 bases, with 24 bases between the two germline ends. Time point specified: blood at routine non-recurrence follow-up after resection. No cells were sorted before sequencing. The whole RNA sequenced was extracted from tumor, nontumor lung or frozen PBMC. Each CDR3 protein gets one entry after TCRdb re-called the 5' RACE reads with MiXCR. This repertoire shows about 52,000 distinct CDR3 sequences, 6.5% to 7.5% found once; its top ten account for around 33%. The sequence was collected from a female donor with early-stage non-small cell lung cancer. The chain has TRBV9 and TRBJ2-2; D is perhaps TRBD1 (6 bases). The input for sequencing was PBMCs, taken at follow-up. CDR3 region: CASSRLGASPPLGELFF. DNA of the CDR3: TGTGCCAGCAGCCGTTTGGGGGCTAGCCCCCCGCTAGGGGAGCTGTTTTTT.